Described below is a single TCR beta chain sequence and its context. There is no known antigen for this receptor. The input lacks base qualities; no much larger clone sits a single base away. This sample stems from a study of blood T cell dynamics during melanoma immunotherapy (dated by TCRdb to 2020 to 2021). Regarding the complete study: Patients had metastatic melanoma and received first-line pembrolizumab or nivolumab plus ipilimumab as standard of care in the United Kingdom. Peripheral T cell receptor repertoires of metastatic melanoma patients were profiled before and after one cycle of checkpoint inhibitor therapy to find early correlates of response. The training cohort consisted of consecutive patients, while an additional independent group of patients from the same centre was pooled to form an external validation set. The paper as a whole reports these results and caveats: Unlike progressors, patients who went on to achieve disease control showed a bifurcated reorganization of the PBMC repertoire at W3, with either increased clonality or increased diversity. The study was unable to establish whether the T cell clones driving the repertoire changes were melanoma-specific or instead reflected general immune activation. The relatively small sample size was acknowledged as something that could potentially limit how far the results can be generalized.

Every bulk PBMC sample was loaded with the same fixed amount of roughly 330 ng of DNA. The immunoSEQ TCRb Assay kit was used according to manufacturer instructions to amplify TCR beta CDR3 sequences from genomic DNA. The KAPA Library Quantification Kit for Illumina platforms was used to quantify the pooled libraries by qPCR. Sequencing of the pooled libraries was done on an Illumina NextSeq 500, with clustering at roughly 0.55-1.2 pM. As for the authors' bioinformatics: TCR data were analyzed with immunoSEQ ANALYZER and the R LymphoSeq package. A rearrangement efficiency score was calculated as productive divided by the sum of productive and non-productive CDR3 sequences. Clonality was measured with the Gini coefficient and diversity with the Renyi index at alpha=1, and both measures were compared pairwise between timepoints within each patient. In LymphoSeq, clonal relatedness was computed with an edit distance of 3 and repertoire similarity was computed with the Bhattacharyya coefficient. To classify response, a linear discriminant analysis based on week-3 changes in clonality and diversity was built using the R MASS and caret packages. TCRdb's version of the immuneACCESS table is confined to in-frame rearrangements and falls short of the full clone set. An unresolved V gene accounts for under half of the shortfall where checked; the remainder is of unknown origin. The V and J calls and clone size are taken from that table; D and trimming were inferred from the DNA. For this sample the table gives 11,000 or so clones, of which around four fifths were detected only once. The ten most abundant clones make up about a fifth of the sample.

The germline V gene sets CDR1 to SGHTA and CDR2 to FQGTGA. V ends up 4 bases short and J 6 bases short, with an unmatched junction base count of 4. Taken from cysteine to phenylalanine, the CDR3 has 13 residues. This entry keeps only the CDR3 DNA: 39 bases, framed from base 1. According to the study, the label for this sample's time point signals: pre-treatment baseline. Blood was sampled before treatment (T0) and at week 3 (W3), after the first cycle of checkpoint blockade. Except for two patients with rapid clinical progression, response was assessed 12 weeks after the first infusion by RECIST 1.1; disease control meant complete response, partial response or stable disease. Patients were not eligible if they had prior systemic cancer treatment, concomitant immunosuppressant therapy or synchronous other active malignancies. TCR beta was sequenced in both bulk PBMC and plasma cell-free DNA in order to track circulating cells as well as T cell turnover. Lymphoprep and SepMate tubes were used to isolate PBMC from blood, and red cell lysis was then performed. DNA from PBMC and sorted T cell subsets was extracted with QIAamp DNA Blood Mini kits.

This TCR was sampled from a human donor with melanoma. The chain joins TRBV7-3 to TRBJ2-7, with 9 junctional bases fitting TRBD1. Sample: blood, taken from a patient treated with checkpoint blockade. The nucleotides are TGTGCCAGCAGCTCTGGACAGGGGACCGAGCAGTACTTC. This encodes CASSSGQGTEQYF. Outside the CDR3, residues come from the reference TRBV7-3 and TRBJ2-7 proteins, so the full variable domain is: GAGVSQTPSNKVTEKGKYVELRCDPISGHTALYWYRQSLGQGPEFLIYFQGTGAADDSGLPNDRFFAVRPEGSVSTLKIQRTERGDSAVYLCASSSGQGTEQYFGPGTRLTVT.